The 11 T cell receptor beta chains below were found in one sample sequenced in a study of CD8 T cells in ankylosing spondylitis. TCRdb used MiXCR to reprocess the 5' RACE reads, holding one entry per CDR3 protein. The sample contains around 130,000 distinct CDR3 sequences, about a tenth of which appear only once. Sequenced input: blood, either unsorted or a sorted T cell fraction (not recorded which). The receptors here all came from a male donor with ankylosing spondylitis or in good health (not recorded which).

This clonotype was counted ten times or more. The chain carries TRBV29-1 and TRBJ2-5, with a weak D call TRBD1 (5 bases). The germline V gene has CDR1 SQVTM and CDR2 ANQGSEA. V was pared by 8 bases and J by 1 base, with 11 bases between. The length of the CDR3 is 12 residues. CDR3 residues: CSTWTFQETQYF. CDR3 DNA: TGCAGCACTTGGACATTCCAAGAGACCCAGTACTTC.

This clonotype came up many times. The rearrangement joins TRBV20-1 to TRBJ2-3; 16 nucleotides align to TRBD2. Trimming at V came to 5 bases and at J to 3 bases, leaving 14 bases not matched to a gene. This CDR3 comprises 19 residues. In germline, CDR1 is DFQATT, CDR2 SNEGSKA (reference sequence). The chain's CDR3 is CSAGTSGRAGLIGTDTQYF. The CDR3, as DNA: TGCAGTGCTGGGACTAGCGGGAGGGCCGGTTTGATTGGTACAGATACGCAGTATTTT.

This clonotype came up a few times. V gene TRBV14 combines with J gene TRBJ2-7; 7 bases fit TRBD1. The CDR3 totals 14 residues. The germline CDR1 and CDR2 sequences are SGHDN and FVKESK. The junction had 6 bases not matched to a gene; V was cut back by 5 bases and J by 2 bases. CDR3 sequence (DNA): TGTGCCAGCAGCAAAGGGGGACAGACCTACGAGCAGTACTTC. Translating it yields CASSKGGQTYEQYF. Drawing the rest from reference TRBV14 and TRBJ2-7, the complete variable domain is EAGVTQFPSHSVIEKGQTVTLRCDPISGHDNLYWYRRVMGKEIKFLLHFVKESKQDESGMPNNRFLAERTGGTYSTLKVQPAELEDSGVYFCASSKGGQTYEQYFGPGTRLTVT.

The chain recombines TRBV4-3 with TRBJ2-3; 14 bases map to TRBD2. Germline V lookup: CDR1 LGHNA, CDR2 YSLEER. With V trimmed by 2 bases and J by 4 bases, 14 bases remained unmatched. This CDR3 is built from 20 residues. The CDR3 DNA reads as TGCGCCAGCAGCCAAAGCGCTACGGGGGGACTAGCGGGAGATCCAGATACGCAGTATTTT. Its translation: CASSQSATGGLAGDPDTQYF.

This clonotype was recorded at least ten times. The chain uses TRBV27 and TRBJ2-7; 7 bases match TRBD2. V lost 1 base to trimming and J lost 3 bases; unmatched junction nucleotides: 3. Germline V gene data show CDR1 as MNHEY and CDR2 as SMNVEV (reference sequence). The CDR3 totals 14 residues. In DNA, the CDR3 is TGTGCCAGCAGTTTATGGGGGGGGGACTACGAGCAGTACTTC. Protein sequence: CASSLWGGDYEQYF.

In its sample, this clonotype was seen many times. This chain connects TRBV9 to TRBJ2-2, with 7 nucleotides matching TRBD2. The V segment lost 3 bases and the J segment 1 base; nucleotides outside the gene matches: 6. The CDR3 runs to 16 residues. Germline lookup yields CDR1 SGDLS and CDR2 YYNGEE. The CDR3 sequence: CASSARGEWNTGELFF. CDR3 DNA sequence: TGTGCCAGCAGCGCCCGGGGGGAGTGGAACACCGGGGAGCTGTTTTTT.

The genes are TRBV7-9 and TRBJ2-1, with 9 positions matching TRBD1. CDR1 is SEHNR, CDR2 FQNEAQ, per germline (reference sequence). The CDR3 loop spans 15 amino acids. V lost 5 bases to trimming and J lost 6 bases; unmatched junction nucleotides: 8. The CDR3 spells CASSPGQGTFNEQFF. As DNA, the CDR3 is TGTGCCAGCAGCCCAGGACAGGGGACGTTCAATGAGCAGTTCTTC.

CDR3 sequence reads: CASRRGISGSSGELFF. The CDR3 DNA sequence: TGTGCCAGCAGGAGAGGAATTAGCGGGAGTTCCGGGGAGCTGTTTTTT. This chain connects TRBV7-2 to TRBJ2-2; 9 bases match TRBD2. The CDR3 loop spans 16 amino acids. V dropped 6 bases and J dropped 6; count of bases not matched to a gene: 11. Germline V lookup: CDR1 SGHTA, CDR2 FQGNSA.

This clonotype was counted ten times or more. In nucleotides, the CDR3 is TGTGCCAGCAGCCCCCAAACCTTAGGTCAGCGTAAGGGGCCCTACAATGAGCAGTTCTTC. Residues: CASSPQTLGQRKGPYNEQFF. The chain joins TRBV11-2 to TRBJ2-1; D perhaps matches TRBD1 (5 bases). V gave up 5 bases and J gave up 2 bases, with 28 bases separating them. The germline V gene encodes CDR1 SGHAT and CDR2 FQNNGV. This CDR3 contains 20 residues.

The CDR3 protein is CASSQFGTSGSGEQFF. CDR3 DNA: TGTGCCAGCAGCCAATTCGGGACTAGCGGGAGTGGTGAGCAGTTCTTC. The V and J genes are TRBV3-1 and TRBJ2-1; 14 nucleotides align to TRBD2. The CDR3 runs to 16 residues. The J segment lost 9 bases and the V segment lost 2 bases, leaving 6 bases of the junction unmatched. Looked up from germline, CDR1 is LGHDT and CDR2 is YNNKEL (reference sequence).

In its sample, this clonotype was seen many times. The chain carries TRBV7-2 and TRBJ2-3; the match to TRBD2 covers 8 bases. Trimming at V came to 2 bases and at J to 2 bases, leaving 9 bases not matched to a gene. This CDR3 spans 17 amino acids. Germline-derived CDR1 and CDR2 are SGHTA and FQGNSA. DNA of the CDR3: TGTGCCAGCAGCTTAAGGCGGAGCGGGGGAAACACAGATACGCAGTATTTT. Protein sequence: CASSLRRSGGNTDTQYF.